The TCR beta chain described here comes from a study of T cell responses to AZD1222 COVID-19 vaccine. Findings and limits, study-wide: Spike-specific TCR breadth and depth went up after people got two AZD1222 doses. Spike was spanned by vaccine-associated CD4 TCRs, which were dominant at 160-218 and 743-854. Unmutated regions of variants are reportedly targeted by nearly half of spike-specific TCRs.

TCRdb keeps only in-frame clones here, not all; method: immunoSEQ multiplex PCR. This sample has about 25,000 clones, with around 90% found just once. Researchers grouped second doses given at about 4 or about 12 weeks into one pool. The ends were cut back, 1 base at V and 3 bases at J, with 6 bases in the middle. CDR3 length equals 14 residues. The V gene's germline CDR1 is MNHNS and CDR2 SASEGT. With regard to this clone: Antigen: not known.

The receptor's source is an adult who received the AZD1222 COVID-19 vaccine. This rearrangement joins TRBV6-1 to TRBJ2-2, with D maybe TRBD1 (6 bases). Sequenced here: peripheral blood, sampled 28 days after the second AZD1222 dose. The CDR3 sequence is CASSEGTDTGELFF. CDR3 DNA sequence: TGTGCCAGCAGTGAAGGGACAGACACCGGGGAGCTGTTTTTT.